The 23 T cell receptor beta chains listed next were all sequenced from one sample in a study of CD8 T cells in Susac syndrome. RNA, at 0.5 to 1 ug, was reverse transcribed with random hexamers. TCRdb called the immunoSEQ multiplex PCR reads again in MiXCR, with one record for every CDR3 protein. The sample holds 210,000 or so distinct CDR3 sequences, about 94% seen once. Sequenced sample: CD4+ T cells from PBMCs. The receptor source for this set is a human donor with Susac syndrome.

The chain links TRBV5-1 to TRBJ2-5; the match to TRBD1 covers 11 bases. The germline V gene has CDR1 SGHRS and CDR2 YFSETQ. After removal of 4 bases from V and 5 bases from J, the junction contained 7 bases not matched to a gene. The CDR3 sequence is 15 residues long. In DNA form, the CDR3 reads TGCGCCAGCAGCGGATCGGGACAGGGGGACGAGACCCAGTACTTC. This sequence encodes CASSGSGQGDETQYF.

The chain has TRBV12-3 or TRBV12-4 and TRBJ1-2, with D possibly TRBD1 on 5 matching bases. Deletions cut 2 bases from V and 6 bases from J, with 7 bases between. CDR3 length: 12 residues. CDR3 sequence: CASSLKGDGYTF. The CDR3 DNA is TGTGCCAGCAGTTTAAAAGGGGATGGCTACACCTTC.

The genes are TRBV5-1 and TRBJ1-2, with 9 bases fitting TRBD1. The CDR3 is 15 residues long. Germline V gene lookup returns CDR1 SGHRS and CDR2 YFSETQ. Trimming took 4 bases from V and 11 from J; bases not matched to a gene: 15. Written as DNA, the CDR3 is TGCGCCAGCAGCCAACTGGTATTGGGACAGGGACATTACACCTTC. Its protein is CASSQLVLGQGHYTF.

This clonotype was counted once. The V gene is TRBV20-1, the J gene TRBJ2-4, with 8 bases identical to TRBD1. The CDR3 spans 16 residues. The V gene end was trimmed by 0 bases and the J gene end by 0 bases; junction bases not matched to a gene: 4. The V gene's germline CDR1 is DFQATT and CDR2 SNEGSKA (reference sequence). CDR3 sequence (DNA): TGCAGTGCTAGAGAGTTGGACAGGGTAGCCAAAAACATTCAGTACTTC. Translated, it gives CSARELDRVAKNIQYF.

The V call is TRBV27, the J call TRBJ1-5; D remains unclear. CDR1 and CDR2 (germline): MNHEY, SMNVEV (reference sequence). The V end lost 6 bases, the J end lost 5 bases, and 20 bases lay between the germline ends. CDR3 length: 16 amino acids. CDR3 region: CASSSTGWYRDQPQHF. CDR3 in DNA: TGTGCCAGCAGCAGTACTGGATGGTACCGGGATCAGCCCCAGCATTTT.

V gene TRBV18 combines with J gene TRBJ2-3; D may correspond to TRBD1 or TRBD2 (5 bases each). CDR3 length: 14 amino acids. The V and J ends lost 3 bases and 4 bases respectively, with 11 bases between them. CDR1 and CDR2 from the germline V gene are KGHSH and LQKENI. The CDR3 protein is CASSPRGQPDTQYF. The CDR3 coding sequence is TGTGCCAGCTCACCCCGGGGCCAGCCAGATACGCAGTATTTT.

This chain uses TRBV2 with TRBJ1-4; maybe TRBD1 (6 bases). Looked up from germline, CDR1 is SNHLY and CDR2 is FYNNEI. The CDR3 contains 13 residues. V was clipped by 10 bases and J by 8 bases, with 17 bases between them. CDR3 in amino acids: CATFRGAEEKLFF. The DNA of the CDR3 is TGTGCCACCTTTAGGGGGGCCGAAGAAAAACTGTTTTTT.

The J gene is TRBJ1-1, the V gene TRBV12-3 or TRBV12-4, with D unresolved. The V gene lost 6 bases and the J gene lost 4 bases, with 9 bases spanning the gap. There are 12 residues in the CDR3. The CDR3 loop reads CASRRISTEAFF. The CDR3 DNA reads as TGTGCCAGCAGAAGGATCAGCACTGAAGCTTTCTTT.

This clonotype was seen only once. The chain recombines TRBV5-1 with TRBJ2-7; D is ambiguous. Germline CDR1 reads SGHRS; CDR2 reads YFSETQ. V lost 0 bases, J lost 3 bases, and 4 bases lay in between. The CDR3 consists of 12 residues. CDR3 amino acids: CASSLDHYEQYF. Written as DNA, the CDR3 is TGCGCCAGCAGCTTGGACCACTACGAGCAGTACTTC.

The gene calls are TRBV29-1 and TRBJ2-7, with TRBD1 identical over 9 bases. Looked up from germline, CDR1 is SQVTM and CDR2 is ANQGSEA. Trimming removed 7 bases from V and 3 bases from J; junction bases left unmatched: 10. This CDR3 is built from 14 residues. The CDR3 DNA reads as TGCAGCGCCAGGGGACAGGGCGGTGGCTACGAGCAGTACTTC. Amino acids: CSARGQGGGYEQYF.

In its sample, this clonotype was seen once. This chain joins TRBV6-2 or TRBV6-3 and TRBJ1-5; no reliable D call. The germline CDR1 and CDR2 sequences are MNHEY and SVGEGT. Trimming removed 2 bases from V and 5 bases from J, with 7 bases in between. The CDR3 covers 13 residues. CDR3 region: CASSYERDQPQHF. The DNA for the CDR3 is TGTGCCAGCAGTTACGAGCGAGATCAGCCCCAGCATTTT.

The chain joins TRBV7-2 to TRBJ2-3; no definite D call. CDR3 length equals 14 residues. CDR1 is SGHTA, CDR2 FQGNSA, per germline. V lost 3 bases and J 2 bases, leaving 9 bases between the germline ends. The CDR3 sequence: CASSLAHPTDTQYF. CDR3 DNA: TGTGCCAGCAGCTTGGCCCACCCCACAGATACGCAGTATTTT.

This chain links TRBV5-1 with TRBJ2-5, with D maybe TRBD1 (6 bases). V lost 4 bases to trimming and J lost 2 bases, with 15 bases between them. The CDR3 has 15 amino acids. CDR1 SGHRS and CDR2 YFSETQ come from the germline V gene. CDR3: CASSPSPDSQETQYF. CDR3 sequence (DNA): TGCGCCAGCAGCCCCTCTCCGGACAGTCAAGAGACCCAGTACTTC.

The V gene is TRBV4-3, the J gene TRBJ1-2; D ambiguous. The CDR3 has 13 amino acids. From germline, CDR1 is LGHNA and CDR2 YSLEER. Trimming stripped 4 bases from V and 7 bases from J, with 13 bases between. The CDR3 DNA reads TGCGCCAGCAGCCCCGATCTTTTTACTGGCTACACCTTC. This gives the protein CASSPDLFTGYTF.

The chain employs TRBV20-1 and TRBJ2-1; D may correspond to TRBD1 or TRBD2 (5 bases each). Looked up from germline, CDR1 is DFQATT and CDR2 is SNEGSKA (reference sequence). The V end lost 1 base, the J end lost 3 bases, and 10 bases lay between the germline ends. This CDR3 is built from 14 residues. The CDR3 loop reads CSARAGLDYNEQFF. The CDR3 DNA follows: TGCAGTGCTAGAGCGGGGCTAGACTACAATGAGCAGTTCTTC.

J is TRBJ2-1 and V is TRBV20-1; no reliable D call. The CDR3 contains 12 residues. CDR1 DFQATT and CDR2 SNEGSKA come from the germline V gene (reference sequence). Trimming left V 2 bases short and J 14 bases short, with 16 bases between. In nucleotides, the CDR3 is TGCAGTGCTAGACCCGACACCAAGGTTGAGTTCTTC. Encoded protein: CSARPDTKVEFF.

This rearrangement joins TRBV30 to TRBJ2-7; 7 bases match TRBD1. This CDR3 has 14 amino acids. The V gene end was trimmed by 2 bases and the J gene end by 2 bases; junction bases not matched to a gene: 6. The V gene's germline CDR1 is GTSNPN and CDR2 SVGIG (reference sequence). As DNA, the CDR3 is TGTGCCTGGAGTCGACAGGGATTGCCCTACGAGCAGTACTTC. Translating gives CAWSRQGLPYEQYF. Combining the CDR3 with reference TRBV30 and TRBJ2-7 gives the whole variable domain SQTIHQWPATLVQPVGSPLSLECTVEGTSNPNLYWYRQAAGRGLQLLFYSVGIGQISSEVPQNLSASRPQDRQFILSSKKLLLSDSGFYLCAWSRQGLPYEQYFGPGTRLTVT.

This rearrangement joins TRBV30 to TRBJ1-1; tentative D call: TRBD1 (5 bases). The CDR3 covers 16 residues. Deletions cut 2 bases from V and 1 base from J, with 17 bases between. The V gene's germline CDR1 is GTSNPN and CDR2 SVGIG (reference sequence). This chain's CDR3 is CAWSSDYGAGNTEAFF. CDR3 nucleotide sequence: TGTGCCTGGAGTTCCGACTACGGGGCAGGGAACACTGAAGCTTTCTTT.

The CDR3 nucleotides read TGTGCCAGCAGCTTAAACAGGGACACCGGGGAGCTGTTTTTT. Translated: CASSLNRDTGELFF. The J gene is TRBJ2-2, the V gene TRBV7-3; D perhaps matches TRBD1 (6 bases). The CDR3 has 14 amino acids. V was clipped by 1 base and J by 3 bases, with 6 bases between them. CDR1 is SGHTA, CDR2 FQGTGA, per germline.

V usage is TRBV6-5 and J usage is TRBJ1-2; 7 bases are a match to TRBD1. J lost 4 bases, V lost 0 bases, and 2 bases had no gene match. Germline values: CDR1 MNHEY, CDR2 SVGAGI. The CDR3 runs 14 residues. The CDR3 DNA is TGTGCCAGCAGTTACTCAGGGGGCACCTATGGCTACACCTTC. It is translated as CASSYSGGTYGYTF.

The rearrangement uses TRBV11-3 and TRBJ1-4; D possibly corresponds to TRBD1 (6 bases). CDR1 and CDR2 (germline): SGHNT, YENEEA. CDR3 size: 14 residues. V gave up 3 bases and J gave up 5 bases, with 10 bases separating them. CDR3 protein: CASSFGGQNEKLFF. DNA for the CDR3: TGTGCCAGCAGCTTCGGGGGGCAGAATGAAAAACTGTTTTTT.

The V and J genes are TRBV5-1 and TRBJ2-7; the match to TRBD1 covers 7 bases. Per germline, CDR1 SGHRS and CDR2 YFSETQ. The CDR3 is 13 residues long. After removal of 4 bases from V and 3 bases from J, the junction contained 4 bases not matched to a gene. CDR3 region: CASSVDRIYEQYF. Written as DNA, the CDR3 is TGCGCCAGCAGCGTGGACAGGATCTACGAGCAGTACTTC.

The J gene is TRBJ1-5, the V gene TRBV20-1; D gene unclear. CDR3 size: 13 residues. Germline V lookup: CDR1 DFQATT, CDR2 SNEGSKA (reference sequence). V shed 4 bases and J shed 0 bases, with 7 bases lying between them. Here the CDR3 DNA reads TGCAGTGCTATTGGGCATAGCAATCAGCCCCAGCATTTT. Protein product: CSAIGHSNQPQHF.